The source of this T cell receptor beta chain is a study of blood T cell repertoires in COVID-19. Study-wide context: Sample material is recorded as cDNA or gDNA derived from T cells, B-cell-depleted T cells, or PBMCs.

Assay used: immunoSEQ multiplex PCR; TCRdb lists only in-frame clones, some missing. Among about 110,000 clones, over 75% were seen once, and the ten largest hold 4% to 5%. This CDR3 contains 15 residues. The germline CDR1 and CDR2 sequences are MDHEN and SYDVKM. V was trimmed by 8 bases and J by 3 bases, leaving 19 bases between them. The V gene is TRBV28, the J gene TRBJ1-2, with D perhaps matching TRBD1 (6 bases). Sequenced sample: peripheral blood. The receptor's source is a woman in her seventies with acute or convalescent COVID-19. This chain's CDR3 is CASLSGGGADYGYTF. The CDR3 nucleotides are TGTGCCAGCCTATCCGGCGGGGGCGCCGACTATGGCTACACCTTC.